These 27 T cell receptor beta chains came from one sample sequenced in a study of blood T cell repertoires in COVID-19. Assay: immunoSEQ multiplex PCR; the TCRdb copy retains only in-frame clones and omits some. The sample has more than 250,000 clones; nearly 85% are singletons. The source material was peripheral blood. The receptor set was obtained from a human donor in a cohort sampled during active COVID-19.

The chain is built from TRBV18 and TRBJ2-7; maybe TRBD1 (5 bases). The germline CDR1 and CDR2 sequences are KGHSH and LQKENI. V was pared by 3 bases and J by 2 bases, with 14 bases between. The CDR3 is made up of 15 amino acids. CDR3 nucleotide sequence: TGTGCCAGCTCACCTTTCGCAGGGTCAGCCTACGAGCAGTACTTC. The encoded protein is CASSPFAGSAYEQYF.

This clone was recorded once. This chain connects TRBV5-1 to TRBJ2-7, with a tentative D call TRBD2 (6 bases). The CDR3 contains 14 residues. Germline CDR1 is SGHRS and CDR2 is YFSETQ. Trimming took 1 base from V and 2 from J, leaving 10 bases between them. For the CDR3, the DNA is TGCGCCAGCAGCTTGACGGCTAGCGCCTACGAGCAGTACTTC. Translated: CASSLTASAYEQYF.

The chain joins TRBV6-4 to TRBJ1-1, with TRBD1 identical over 7 bases. The CDR3 has 14 amino acids. V trimming: 0 bases; J trimming: 8 bases; junction bases outside the gene matches: 6. CDR1 is MRHNA, CDR2 SNTAGT, per germline. This CDR3 reads CASSDSPGTVEAFF. The CDR3 nucleotides read TGTGCCAGCAGTGACTCTCCAGGGACAGTAGAAGCTTTCTTT.

The rearrangement joins TRBV5-1 to TRBJ2-1, with 7 bases lining up with TRBD2. The CDR3 contains 11 residues. Germline V gene sequence: CDR1 SGHRS, CDR2 YFSETQ. The V gene end was trimmed by 4 bases and the J gene end by 8 bases; junction bases not matched to a gene: 0. The CDR3 DNA is TGCGCCAGCAGCCTAGCGGATGAGCAGTTCTTC. The encoded protein is CASSLADEQFF. The entire variable domain, with the rest obtained from reference TRBV5-1 and TRBJ2-1, is as follows: KAGVTQTPRYLIKTRGQQVTLSCSPISGHRSVSWYQQTPGQGLQFLFEYFSETQRNKGNFPGRFSGRQFSNSRSEMNVSTLELGDSALYLCASSLADEQFFGPGTRLTVL.

This clone was picked up one time. The chain has TRBV6-1 and TRBJ2-1, with D tentatively TRBD2 (5 bases). CDR1 and CDR2 (germline): MNHNS, SASEGT. V was shortened by 2 bases and J by 0 bases, with 17 bases between the two germline ends. This CDR3 has 18 residues. The CDR3 DNA reads TGTGCCAGCAGTGAATTTAAGCGGAGCGCAACCTCCTACAATGAGCAGTTCTTC. The encoded protein is CASSEFKRSATSYNEQFF.

The V and J genes are TRBV11-2 and TRBJ1-4, with TRBD1 matching over 9 bases. Looked up from germline, CDR1 is SGHAT and CDR2 is FQNNGV. J gave up 10 bases and V 1 base, and 7 bases lay outside the gene matches. The CDR3 is 15 residues long. CDR3 DNA sequence: TGTGCCAGCAGCTTAGTCTCGGGACAGGGAGGAAAACTGTTTTTT. Residues: CASSLVSGQGGKLFF. Filled out from reference TRBV11-2 and TRBJ1-4, the complete variable domain reads EAGVAQSPRYKIIEKRQSVAFWCNPISGHATLYWYQQILGQGPKLLIQFQNNGVVDDSQLPKDRFSAERLKGVDSTLKIQPAKLEDSAVYLCASSLVSGQGGKLFFGSGTQLSVL.

The V call is TRBV28, the J call TRBJ1-2, with unresolved D. The V and J ends lost 8 bases and 4 bases respectively, with 11 bases between them. The CDR3 consists of 12 residues. Per the germline V gene, CDR1 is MDHEN and CDR2 is SYDVKM. The CDR3 loop reads CASGQQFYGYTF. CDR3 DNA: TGTGCCAGCGGCCAACAGTTCTATGGCTACACCTTC.

The chain carries TRBV19 and TRBJ1-1; TRBD1 aligns across 9 bases. V trimming: 8 bases; J trimming: 7 bases; junction bases outside the gene matches: 11. Germline-derived CDR1 and CDR2 are LNHDA and SQIVND (reference sequence). The CDR3 is made up of 14 amino acids. CDR3 DNA sequence: TGTGCCAGTCAACCCCTTGACAGGGGGAATGAAGCTTTCTTT. Amino acids: CASQPLDRGNEAFF.

Concerning this clone itself: Other nucleotide sequences in the sample specify the same CDR3. The chain is built from TRBV5-1 and TRBJ2-3; possible D gene TRBD2, 6 bases. The CDR3 contains 15 residues. Looked up from germline, CDR1 is SGHRS and CDR2 is YFSETQ. V was pared by 4 bases and J by 3 bases, with 15 bases between. The CDR3 is CASSLRGTQTDTQYF. DNA of the CDR3: TGCGCCAGCAGCCTACGGGGGACCCAGACAGATACGCAGTATTTT.

The chain recombines TRBV4-3 with TRBJ2-7, with D maybe TRBD2 (6 bases). The CDR3 has 13 residues. Trimming took off 4 bases at V and 5 bases at J, with 12 bases between the two ends. The V gene's germline CDR1 is LGHNA and CDR2 YSLEER. The CDR3 sequence is CASSRIRGNEQYF. CDR3 coding DNA: TGCGCCAGCAGCCGAATACGGGGGAACGAGCAGTACTTC.

CDR3 region: CASISSALNTEAFF. CDR3 nucleotides: TGTGCCAGCATTTCTTCAGCGTTGAACACTGAAGCTTTCTTT. The chain links TRBV2 to TRBJ1-1; no clear D. CDR1 and CDR2 (germline): SNHLY, FYNNEI. CDR3 length: 14 residues. Trimming stripped 7 bases from V and 0 bases from J, with 12 bases between.

This chain uses TRBV27 with TRBJ2-3, with TRBD1 matching 9 bases. Losses at the gene ends were 5 bases for V and 6 bases for J; bases not matched to a gene: 6. This CDR3 is 14 amino acids long. In germline, CDR1 is MNHEY, CDR2 SMNVEV (reference sequence). The CDR3 here is CASSEQGAPDTQYF. The CDR3 region has the DNA TGTGCCAGCAGTGAACAGGGGGCGCCTGATACGCAGTATTTT.

V gene TRBV28 combines with J gene TRBJ2-2; no firm D call. The CDR3 is 14 residues long. Trimming took 4 bases from V and 0 from J, leaving 6 bases between them. Germline V gene lookup returns CDR1 MDHEN and CDR2 SYDVKM. The CDR3 spells CASSSQTNTGELFF. The CDR3 DNA follows: TGTGCCAGCAGTTCCCAAACGAACACCGGGGAGCTGTTTTTT.

This clone was observed once. The rearrangement links TRBV24-1 to TRBJ2-3; 9 bases agree with TRBD1. Germline assignment: CDR1 KGHDR and CDR2 SFDVKD. CDR3 length: 14 residues. The ends lost 7 bases at V and 7 bases at J; junction bases unmatched: 8. CDR3 nucleotides: TGTGCCACCAGCGGGACAGGGTGGAGGAATACGCAGTATTTT. It codes for CATSGTGWRNTQYF.

This chain connects TRBV5-6 to TRBJ2-5; 9 bases are shared with TRBD2. V lost 0 bases, J lost 4 bases, and 4 bases stayed unmatched. The CDR3 extends over 15 amino acids. From germline, CDR1 is SGHDT and CDR2 YYEEEE. The CDR3 loop is CASSLVAGGGETQYF. CDR3 nucleotides: TGTGCCAGCAGCTTGGTTGCGGGAGGGGGAGAGACCCAGTACTTC.

This clone was picked up many times. The V and J genes are TRBV5-4 and TRBJ2-7; a weak D match, TRBD1 (6 bases). CDR1 and CDR2 from the germline V gene are SGHNT and YYREEE (reference sequence). V gave up 5 bases and J gave up 3 bases, with 9 bases separating them. The CDR3 totals 12 residues. The CDR3 reads CASSMTGYEQYF. The CDR3, as DNA: TGTGCCAGCAGTATGACAGGCTACGAGCAGTACTTC.

The J gene is TRBJ2-5, the V gene TRBV6-2 or TRBV6-3; TRBD1 might be the D (5 bases). V lost 2 bases, J lost 4 bases, and 14 bases lay in between. The CDR3 is 15 amino acids. Germline loops: CDR1 MNHEY, CDR2 SVGEGT. The CDR3 loop is CASSYPTVSRETQYF. The CDR3 DNA follows: TGTGCCAGCAGTTACCCGACAGTCTCCCGAGAGACCCAGTACTTC.

This rearrangement joins TRBV4-2 to TRBJ1-1, with D tentatively TRBD1 (6 bases). CDR1 and CDR2 from the germline V gene are LGHNA and YNFKEQ. V lost 1 base and J 5 bases, leaving 17 bases between the germline ends. CDR3 length: 16 residues. The CDR3 loop is CASSQVSPIQGTEAFF. CDR3 bases: TGTGCCAGCAGCCAAGTTTCCCCCATACAGGGAACTGAAGCTTTCTTT.

The chain carries TRBV4-1 and TRBJ2-7; 9 bases are a match to TRBD2. Looked up from germline, CDR1 is MGHRA and CDR2 is YSYEKL. V was pared by 3 bases and J by 3 bases, with 3 bases of the junction left unmatched. The CDR3 contains 14 residues. The CDR3 loop is CASSQAGGFYEQYF. DNA of the CDR3: TGCGCCAGCAGCCAGGCGGGAGGGTTCTACGAGCAGTACTTC.

The chain uses TRBV5-5 and TRBJ2-7, with D unclear. The germline V and J ends were trimmed by 3 bases and 0 bases, with 7 bases remaining between them. Germline CDR1 is SGHKS and CDR2 is YYEKEE (reference sequence). This CDR3 has 13 amino acids. The CDR3 protein is CASSSLSSYEQYF. CDR3 nucleotides: TGTGCCAGCAGCTCCTTGAGCTCCTACGAGCAGTACTTC.

The V call is TRBV2, the J call TRBJ1-4, with 7 bases matching TRBD1. Per the germline V gene, CDR1 is SNHLY and CDR2 is FYNNEI. V lost 4 bases to trimming and J lost 7 bases; unmatched junction nucleotides: 6. CDR3 length equals 14 residues. CDR3 in DNA: TGTGCCAGCAGTGCCGGGACAGTGGGTGAAAAACTGTTTTTT. It codes for CASSAGTVGEKLFF.

V usage is TRBV7-2 and J usage is TRBJ2-7, with a tentative D call TRBD2 (6 bases). CDR1 is SGHTA and CDR2 is FQGNSA in the germline V gene. CDR3 length: 14 residues. V was trimmed by 2 bases and J by 2 bases, leaving 10 bases between them. CDR3 DNA: TGTGCCAGCAGCTTACGAGCGGGCCCCTACGAGCAGTACTTC. Its translation is CASSLRAGPYEQYF.

This clone was picked up one time. The chain recombines TRBV2 with TRBJ2-4, with D possibly being TRBD2 (5 bases). Germline lookup yields CDR1 SNHLY and CDR2 FYNNEI. Deletions cut 10 bases from V and 0 bases from J, with 10 bases between. This CDR3 has 13 amino acids. This CDR3 reads CATRGLAKNIQYF. The CDR3 coding sequence is TGTGCCACCCGCGGGCTAGCCAAAAACATTCAGTACTTC.

This sequence joins TRBV7-8 and TRBJ2-5; TRBD2 might be the D (5 bases). Trimming left V 1 base short and J 7 bases short, with 16 bases between. Looked up from germline, CDR1 is SGHVS and CDR2 is FQNEAQ. The CDR3 length is 15 residues. The CDR3 DNA reads as TGTGCCAGCAGCTTAGAGGCTAGCAGGTTGGGGACCCAGTACTTC. Amino acids: CASSLEASRLGTQYF.

In this sample, this clone turned up a few times. The genes are TRBV7-3 and TRBJ1-1, with 7 positions matching TRBD1. The V and J ends lost 2 bases and 2 bases, in that order; junction bases with no gene match: 8. CDR3 length: 16 residues. Germline CDR1 SGHTA, CDR2 FQGTGA. The CDR3 reads CASSLRRTGSNTEAFF. The CDR3 DNA is TGTGCCAGCAGCTTACGTAGGACAGGATCCAACACTGAAGCTTTCTTT.

V and J are TRBV3-1 (or the pseudogene TRBV3-2) and TRBJ1-6, with D uncertain. Per the germline V gene, CDR1 is LGHDT and CDR2 is YNNKEL (reference sequence). Trimming shortened V by 1 base and J by 3 bases, and 10 bases separated the two germline ends. The CDR3 has 16 residues. CDR3 loop: CASSQGETDYNSPLHF. In nucleotides, the CDR3 is TGTGCCAGCAGCCAAGGGGAGACGGACTATAATTCACCCCTCCACTTT.

The rearrangement joins TRBV18 to TRBJ2-5, with 8 bases aligning to TRBD1. Trimming took 3 bases from V and 5 from J; bases not matched to a gene: 2. Per germline, CDR1 KGHSH and CDR2 LQKENI. The CDR3 extends over 13 amino acids. This CDR3 is CASSPQGAETQYF. CDR3 sequence (DNA): TGTGCCAGCTCACCTCAGGGGGCGGAGACCCAGTACTTC.